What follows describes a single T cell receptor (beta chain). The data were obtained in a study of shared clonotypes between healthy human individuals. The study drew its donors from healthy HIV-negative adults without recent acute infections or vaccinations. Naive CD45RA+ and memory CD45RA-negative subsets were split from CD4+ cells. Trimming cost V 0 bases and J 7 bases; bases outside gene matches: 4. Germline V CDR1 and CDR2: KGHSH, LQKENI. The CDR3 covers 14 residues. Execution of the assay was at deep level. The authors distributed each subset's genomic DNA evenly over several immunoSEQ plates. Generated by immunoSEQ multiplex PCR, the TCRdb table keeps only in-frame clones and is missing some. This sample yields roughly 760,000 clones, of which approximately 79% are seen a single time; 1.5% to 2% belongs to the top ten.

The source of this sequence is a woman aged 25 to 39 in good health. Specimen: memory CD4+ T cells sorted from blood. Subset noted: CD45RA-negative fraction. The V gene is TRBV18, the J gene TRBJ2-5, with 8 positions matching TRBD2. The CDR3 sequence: CASSPPGRVGTQYF. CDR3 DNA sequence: TGTGCCAGCTCACCACCCGGGAGGGTTGGGACCCAGTACTTC. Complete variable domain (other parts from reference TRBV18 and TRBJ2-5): NAGVMQNPRHLVRRRGQEARLRCSPMKGHSHVYWYRQLPEEGLKFMVYLQKENIIDESGMPKERFSAEFPKEGPSILRIQQVVRGDSAAYFCASSPPGRVGTQYFGPGTRLLVL.